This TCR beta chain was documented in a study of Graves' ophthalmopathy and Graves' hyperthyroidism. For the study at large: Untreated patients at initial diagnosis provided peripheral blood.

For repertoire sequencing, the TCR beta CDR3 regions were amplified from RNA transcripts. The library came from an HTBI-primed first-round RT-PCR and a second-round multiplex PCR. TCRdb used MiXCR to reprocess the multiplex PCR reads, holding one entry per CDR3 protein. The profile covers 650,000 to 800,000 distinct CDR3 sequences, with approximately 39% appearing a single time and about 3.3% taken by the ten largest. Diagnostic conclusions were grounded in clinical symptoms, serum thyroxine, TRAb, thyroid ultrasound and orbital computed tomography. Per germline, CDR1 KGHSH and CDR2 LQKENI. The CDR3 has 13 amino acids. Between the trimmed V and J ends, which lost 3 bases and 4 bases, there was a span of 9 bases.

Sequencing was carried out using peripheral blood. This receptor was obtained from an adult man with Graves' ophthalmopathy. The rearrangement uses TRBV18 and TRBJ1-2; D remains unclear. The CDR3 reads CASSPDKIYGYTF. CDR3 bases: TGTGCCAGCTCACCCGACAAGATCTATGGCTACACCTTC.